The source of this TCR beta chain is a study of T-cell reconstitution after alpha-beta-depleted transplantation in children. The germline V gene has CDR1 MNHEY and CDR2 SVGAGI. V dropped 9 bases and J dropped 8 bases, with 11 bases sitting between them. CDR3 length: 11 residues. Unique molecular identifiers were built into the TCRbeta library. In TCRdb, the PCR reads were re-called with MiXCR into one record per CDR3 protein. Altogether approximately 97,000 distinct CDR3 sequences are present, about 8% being singletons, with the ten largest covering about a sixth. This clonotype was observed at least ten times.

The V call is TRBV6-5, the J call TRBJ2-1; the D gene is possibly TRBD1 (5 bases). The specimen was PBMCs, collected before TCRalphabeta/CD19-depleted stem cell transplant. This receptor was taken from a boy younger than 10 with acute lymphoblastic leukemia, due to receive a stem cell transplant. This CDR3 reads CASIKGYEQFF. The DNA of the CDR3 is TGTGCCAGTATCAAGGGGTATGAGCAGTTCTTC.